What follows are 18 T cell receptor beta chains derived from one specimen sequenced in a study of radiotherapy plus CTLA-4 blockade in lung cancer. Profiling relied on immunoSEQ multiplex PCR, and the TCRdb table lists in-frame clones only, not all of them. The profile shows 85,000 to 100,000 clones, around nine tenths of them singletons. The sample consisted of peripheral blood, taken from a patient treated with radiotherapy plus ipilimumab. These TCRs come from a human donor with non-small cell lung cancer that progressed on radiotherapy plus ipilimumab.

V gene TRBV5-1 combines with J gene TRBJ2-7; D remains unclear. The CDR3 contains 13 residues. V lost 2 bases to trimming and J lost 2 bases, with 8 bases between them. Germline V gene data show CDR1 as SGHRS and CDR2 as YFSETQ. For the CDR3, the DNA is TGCGCCAGCAGCTTCCTCGGCCCCTACGAGCAGTACTTC. Encoded protein: CASSFLGPYEQYF.

CDR3 loop: CASSVDGKSTDTQYF. The CDR3 DNA is TGTGCCAGCAGCGTAGACGGGAAATCGACAGATACGCAGTATTTT. The chain links TRBV9 to TRBJ2-3; a possible D gene is TRBD2 (5 bases). V lost 0 bases to trimming and J lost 3 bases, with 11 bases between them. Germline values: CDR1 SGDLS, CDR2 YYNGEE. This CDR3 is built from 15 residues.

A word on this clone: Compared with germline, one end of the junction differs, possibly owing to a read error. The chain has TRBV7-2 and TRBJ2-7; D not resolved. The CDR3 covers 16 residues. Germline loops: CDR1 SGHTA, CDR2 FQGNSA. The CDR3 protein is CASSPTRLASSHEQYF. DNA for the CDR3: TGTGCCAGCAGCCCCACTCGGTTGGCGTCCTCCCACGAGCAGTACTTC.

The rearrangement joins TRBV27 to TRBJ2-1; D assignment may be TRBD1 or TRBD2 (5 bases each). V gave up 0 bases and J gave up 8 bases, with 20 bases separating them. The CDR3 consists of 17 residues. The germline V gene has CDR1 MNHEY and CDR2 SMNVEV (reference sequence). CDR3 region: CASSLSGVGAGWDEQFF. In nucleotides, the CDR3 is TGTGCCAGCAGTTTATCGGGGGTTGGGGCAGGGTGGGATGAGCAGTTCTTC.

The V call is TRBV4-3, the J call TRBJ2-7; 10 bases map to TRBD1. CDR3 size: 15 residues. Germline CDR1 LGHNA, CDR2 YSLEER. Trimming cost V 7 bases and J 0 bases; bases outside gene matches: 6. CDR3 loop: CASKVGTGDSYEQYF. The CDR3 DNA reads as TGCGCCAGCAAGGTAGGGACAGGGGACTCCTACGAGCAGTACTTC.

This clone came up a few times. The chain has TRBV5-8 and TRBJ1-6, with 9 bases fitting TRBD1. The CDR3 consists of 15 residues. With 4 bases clipped from V and 9 bases from J, the junction kept 8 bases outside the gene matches. Per the germline V gene, CDR1 is SGHTS and CDR2 is YDEGEE. As DNA, the CDR3 is TGTGCCAGCAGCCTAACCGGGACAGGGAGTTCACCCCTCCACTTT. Protein sequence: CASSLTGTGSSPLHF. The full variable domain, in which reference TRBV5-8 and TRBJ1-6 provide the parts outside the CDR3, is EAGVTQSPTHLIKTRGQQATLRCSPISGHTSVYWYQQALGLGLQFLLWYDEGEERNRGNFPPRFSGRQFPNYSSELNVNALELEDSALYLCASSLTGTGSSPLHFGNGTRLTVT.

CDR3 DNA: TGTGCCAGCAGCTTACGGGAGGCCTCCTACGAGCAGTACTTC. This gives the protein CASSLREASYEQYF. The gene calls are TRBV7-2 and TRBJ2-7; TRBD2 aligns across 7 bases. The CDR3 sequence is 14 residues long. V trimming: 2 bases; J trimming: 0 bases; junction bases outside the gene matches: 1. Germline V gene data show CDR1 as SGHTA and CDR2 as FQGNSA.

This chain connects TRBV6-1 to TRBJ1-4; D might be TRBD1 (6 bases). V was trimmed by 10 bases and J by 0 bases, leaving 15 bases between them. The CDR3 sequence is 15 residues long. Germline CDR1 MNHNS, CDR2 SASEGT. CDR3 region: CATTRQASTNEKLFF. The CDR3 nucleotides read TGTGCCACTACCAGACAGGCATCAACTAATGAAAAACTGTTTTTT.

The chain combines TRBV6-5 with TRBJ1-4; 8 nucleotides align to TRBD1. Germline loops: CDR1 MNHEY, CDR2 SVGAGI. The CDR3 sequence is 15 residues long. Trimming cost V 3 bases and J 10 bases; bases outside gene matches: 10. CDR3 region: CASSYSRQGAGKLFF. The CDR3 DNA follows: TGTGCCAGCAGTTATTCCCGCCAGGGGGCGGGAAAACTGTTTTTT.

This chain connects TRBV9 to TRBJ1-3; a possible D gene is TRBD1 (6 bases). Germline V CDR1 and CDR2: SGDLS, YYNGEE. The CDR3 runs 18 residues. V lost 0 bases, J lost 0 bases, and 16 bases lay in between. The CDR3 DNA sequence: TGTGCCAGCAGCGTAGGCAGACAGGCCGGACGCTCTGGAAACACCATATATTTT. Amino acids: CASSVGRQAGRSGNTIYF.

This sequence joins TRBV5-6 and TRBJ2-1; D gene unclear. Germline CDR1 and CDR2: SGHDT and YYEEEE. The CDR3 length is 15 residues. The ends were cut back, 9 bases at V and 9 bases at J, with 25 bases in the middle. This chain's CDR3 is CATVSWNTRVSEQFF. The DNA for the CDR3 is TGTGCCACCGTCAGCTGGAATACGCGAGTGAGTGAGCAGTTCTTC.

The chain recombines TRBV16 with TRBJ1-1, with D perhaps matching TRBD1 (6 bases). The CDR3 loop spans 16 amino acids. V was pared by 1 base and J by 2 bases, with 14 bases between. CDR1 is KGHSY, CDR2 FQNENV, per germline. CDR3 in amino acids: CASSQLFSGDNTEAFF. In nucleotides, the CDR3 is TGTGCCAGCAGCCAATTGTTCTCAGGGGATAACACTGAAGCTTTCTTT.

This chain joins TRBV6-6 and TRBJ1-3; no reliable D call. Per the germline V gene, CDR1 is MNHNY and CDR2 is SVGAGI (reference sequence). This CDR3 spans 15 amino acids. V lost 7 bases, J lost 0 bases, and 13 bases lay in between. The DNA for the CDR3 is TGTGCCAGCATCCAATTGGGGTCCTCTGGAAACACCATATATTTT. This gives the protein CASIQLGSSGNTIYF.

V usage is TRBV5-1 and J usage is TRBJ2-1; the D gene could be TRBD1 or TRBD2 (7 bases each). The CDR3 length is 14 residues. The V gene's germline CDR1 is SGHRS and CDR2 YFSETQ. V was cut by 4 bases and J by 6 bases, with 14 bases left in between. This chain's CDR3 is CASSQGGLTNEQFF. Here the CDR3 DNA reads TGCGCCAGCAGCCAGGGGGGACTAACCAATGAGCAGTTCTTC.

J is TRBJ2-7 and V is TRBV7-2; D is perhaps TRBD1 (5 bases). CDR1 and CDR2 (germline): SGHTA, FQGNSA. The CDR3 totals 17 residues. V was shortened by 0 bases and J by 0 bases, with 15 bases between the two germline ends. The DNA of the CDR3 is TGTGCCAGCAGCTTAGCTTCGGGTGGGGCAAGCTCCTACGAGCAGTACTTC. This translates into CASSLASGGASSYEQYF.

About this clone itself: One junction end does not reproduce the germline sequence, and a read error may be involved. CDR3 sequence reads: CAWSVGGLAVF. In DNA form, the CDR3 reads TGTGCCTGGAGTGTTGGGGGGTTGGCGGTCTTT. The rearrangement joins TRBV30 to TRBJ1-1; possible D gene TRBD1, 5 bases. Germline CDR1 and CDR2: GTSNPN and SVGIG (reference sequence). CDR3 length: 11 residues.

The chain employs TRBV5-6 and TRBJ2-7, with 13 bases fitting TRBD2. After removal of 1 base from V and 4 bases from J, the junction contained 5 bases not matched to a gene. Germline V gene lookup returns CDR1 SGHDT and CDR2 YYEEEE. The CDR3 runs 16 residues. The CDR3 loop is CASSLTSGRVVYEQYF. The CDR3 DNA reads TGTGCCAGCAGCTTGACTAGCGGGAGGGTCGTATACGAGCAGTACTTC.

V is TRBV15 and J is TRBJ2-5, with unresolved D. TRBJ2-7 explains the end of the DNA better; the J call may be wrong. Per the germline V gene, CDR1 is LNHNV and CDR2 is YYDKDF (reference sequence). The CDR3 extends over 14 amino acids. The CDR3 bases are TGTGCCACCAGTCCGGCCCCACCCAAATACGAGCAGTACTTC. This encodes CATSPAPPKYEQYF.